The entry below describes one TCR beta chain. Its cognate antigen is unknown. Data came from immunoSEQ multiplex PCR; TCRdb stores just in-frame clones and leaves some out. The data hold approximately 590,000 clones, with about 95% observed a single time. This specimen belongs to a study of shared clonotypes between healthy human individuals. Study results and limitations: Lower generation probabilities were found for non-shared clonotypes than for those shared by all four donors.

Germline V lookup: CDR1 MNHEY, CDR2 SMNVEV (reference sequence). V was clipped by 6 bases and J by 4 bases, with 15 bases between them. The CDR3 runs to 14 residues. The naive CD8 population came from CD45RO-negative cells selected for CCR7, without terminally differentiated effector memory CD45RA+ cells. V and J are TRBV27 and TRBJ1-1; perhaps TRBD1 as D (5 bases). The TCR sequence derives from a woman in her twenties or thirties in good health. The sample was naive CD8+ T cells sorted from blood. The CDR3 region is CASRLQGVFTEAFF. The CDR3 DNA sequence: TGTGCCAGCAGGCTTCAGGGAGTATTCACTGAAGCTTTCTTT.